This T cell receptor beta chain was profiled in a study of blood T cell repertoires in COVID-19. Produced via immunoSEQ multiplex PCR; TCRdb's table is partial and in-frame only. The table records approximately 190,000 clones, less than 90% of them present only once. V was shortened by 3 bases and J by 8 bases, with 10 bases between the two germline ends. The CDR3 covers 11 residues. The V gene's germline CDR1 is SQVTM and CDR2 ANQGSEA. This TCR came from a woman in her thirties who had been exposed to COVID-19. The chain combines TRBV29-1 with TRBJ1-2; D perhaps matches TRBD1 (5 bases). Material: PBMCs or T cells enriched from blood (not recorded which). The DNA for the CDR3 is TGCAGCGTTGAGCGGGGCACGGGCTACACCTTC. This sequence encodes CSVERGTGYTF.